This is a list of T cell receptor beta chains from one sample in a study of blood T cell repertoires in COVID-19. Libraries were prepared by immunoSEQ multiplex PCR; TCRdb keeps only in-frame clonotypes and omits some of them. This table has approximately 50,000 clones, over 75% appearing once. Sequencing was carried out using peripheral blood. These receptors were collected from a man at least 80 years old with COVID-19, enrolled during active disease. Each CDR3 is given with its conserved first and last residue. A D gene is named only where the DNA matches it firmly. Clone size appears in some rows only: once, few, many, or a class for an expanded clone.

d_gene: TRBD1; abundance: .; j_gene: TRBJ1-1; v_gene: TRBV29-1; CDR3nt: TGCAGCACTATGGAGACAGGGACGAACACTGAAGCTTTCTTT; CDR3aa: CSTMETGTNTEAFF
d_gene: TRBD2; abundance: once; j_gene: TRBJ2-2; v_gene: TRBV7-9; CDR3nt: TGTGCCAGCAGCTTCCCTAGCGGGAACGCGGATACCGGGGAGCTGTTTTTT; CDR3aa: CASSFPSGNADTGELFF
d_gene: .; abundance: .; j_gene: TRBJ1-4; v_gene: TRBV7-8; CDR3nt: TGTGCCAGCAGCTTAGGAGGGAGTCTTTTTGAAAAACTGTTTTTT; CDR3aa: CASSLGGSLFEKLFF
d_gene: .; abundance: once; j_gene: TRBJ1-1; v_gene: TRBV13; CDR3nt: TGTGCCAGCAGCTTAGTAAGGGGGAGGGGCGAAGCTTTCTTT; CDR3aa: CASSLVRGRGEAFF
d_gene: .; abundance: few; j_gene: TRBJ1-6; v_gene: TRBV3-1/TRBV3-2; CDR3nt: TGTGCCAGCAGCCAAGATGGTATAGCTCCCTACTCACCCCTCCACTTT; CDR3aa: CASSQDGIAPYSPLHF
d_gene: TRBD2; abundance: .; j_gene: TRBJ2-1; v_gene: TRBV6-5; CDR3nt: TGTGCCAGCAGTTTCCACGGACTAGCGGGAGAGGATGAGCAGTTCTTC; CDR3aa: CASSFHGLAGEDEQFF
d_gene: .; abundance: .; j_gene: TRBJ1-1; v_gene: TRBV4-3; CDR3nt: TGCGCCAGCAGCCAAGTACAGAGGGGGGAAGCTTTCTTT; CDR3aa: CASSQVQRGEAFF
d_gene: .; abundance: .; j_gene: TRBJ1-1; v_gene: TRBV5-1; CDR3nt: TGCGCCAGCAGCTTCACGGTTATGAACACTGAAGCTTTCTTT; CDR3aa: CASSFTVMNTEAFF
d_gene: .; abundance: .; j_gene: TRBJ1-6; v_gene: TRBV9; CDR3nt: TGTGCCAGCAGCGCCGGGGGTAATTCACCCCTCCACTTT; CDR3aa: CASSAGGNSPLHF
d_gene: TRBD2; abundance: .; j_gene: TRBJ2-1; v_gene: TRBV7-8; CDR3nt: TGTGCCAGCAGGTGGACTAGCGGCAATGAGCAGTTCTTC; CDR3aa: CASRWTSGNEQFF
d_gene: .; abundance: .; j_gene: TRBJ1-2; v_gene: TRBV6-5; CDR3nt: TGTGCCAGCACCCCGGGGAGGGTTAACTATGGCTACACCTTC; CDR3aa: CASTPGRVNYGYTF
d_gene: TRBD1; abundance: .; j_gene: TRBJ2-3; v_gene: TRBV7-2; CDR3nt: TGTGCCAGCAGCTTCAGGACAGGGGGAACAGATACGCAGTATTTT; CDR3aa: CASSFRTGGTDTQYF
d_gene: TRBD2; abundance: .; j_gene: TRBJ2-5; v_gene: TRBV19; CDR3nt: TGTGCCAGTAGTGCAGAGGATAGCGGGGCTTGGGAGACCCAGTACTTC; CDR3aa: CASSAEDSGAWETQYF
d_gene: .; abundance: .; j_gene: TRBJ1-4; v_gene: TRBV3-1/TRBV3-2; CDR3nt: TGTGCCAGCAGCCCGGGGGTAGGGACGAACGGTGAAAAACTGTTTTTT; CDR3aa: CASSPGVGTNGEKLFF
d_gene: .; abundance: .; j_gene: TRBJ1-1; v_gene: TRBV5-1; CDR3nt: TGCGCCAGCAGCTCAACCCCGGGACACTTGAACACTGAAGCTTTCTTT; CDR3aa: CASSSTPGHLNTEAFF
d_gene: .; abundance: .; j_gene: TRBJ1-3; v_gene: TRBV9; CDR3nt: TGTGCCAGCAGCGTAGAGGGCAGGGACTCCGGAAACACCATATATTTT; CDR3aa: CASSVEGRDSGNTIYF
d_gene: TRBD2; abundance: .; j_gene: TRBJ2-1; v_gene: TRBV4-2; CDR3nt: TGTGCCAGCAGCCAAGATCTGGCGGGAGTTTACAATGAGCAGTTCTTC; CDR3aa: CASSQDLAGVYNEQFF
d_gene: TRBD1; abundance: .; j_gene: TRBJ2-1; v_gene: TRBV4-2; CDR3nt: TGTGCCAGCAGCCGGGACAGGGGCAATGAGCAGTTCTTC; CDR3aa: CASSRDRGNEQFF
d_gene: .; abundance: .; j_gene: TRBJ1-2; v_gene: TRBV5-5; CDR3nt: TGTGCCAGCAGCTTGAAGCTGGGCGGCTACACCTTC; CDR3aa: CASSLKLGGYTF
d_gene: .; abundance: few; j_gene: TRBJ2-3; v_gene: TRBV7-8; CDR3nt: TGTGCCAGCAGCCCCCGAGGCTGGGAGACGGATACGCAGTATTTT; CDR3aa: CASSPRGWETDTQYF
d_gene: TRBD1; abundance: .; j_gene: TRBJ1-3; v_gene: TRBV5-1; CDR3nt: TGCGCCAGCAGCTTGGGGACAGGAGCTGGAAACACCATATATTTT; CDR3aa: CASSLGTGAGNTIYF
d_gene: TRBD1; abundance: .; j_gene: TRBJ1-2; v_gene: TRBV14; CDR3nt: TGTGCCAGCAGGGAGACAGGGGACCATGGCTACACCTTC; CDR3aa: CASRETGDHGYTF
d_gene: TRBD1; abundance: .; j_gene: TRBJ1-2; v_gene: TRBV6-6; CDR3nt: TGTGCCAGCAGTTACCCGACAGGGGAAAACAACTATGGCTACACCTTC; CDR3aa: CASSYPTGENNYGYTF
d_gene: .; abundance: .; j_gene: TRBJ1-5; v_gene: TRBV30; CDR3nt: TGTGCCTGGAGTGGGACCGGGGTTCAGCCCCAGCATTTT; CDR3aa: CAWSGTGVQPQHF
d_gene: TRBD2; abundance: .; j_gene: TRBJ2-5; v_gene: TRBV29-1; CDR3nt: TGCAGCGTTTCAGGGACTACCGCTCTTAGGACCCAGTACTTC; CDR3aa: CSVSGTTALRTQYF
d_gene: .; abundance: .; j_gene: TRBJ1-6; v_gene: TRBV6-4; CDR3nt: TGTGCCAGCACTATCCATTATTATAATTCACCCCTCCACTTT; CDR3aa: CASTIHYYNSPLHF
d_gene: .; abundance: .; j_gene: TRBJ1-5; v_gene: TRBV3-1/TRBV3-2; CDR3nt: TGTGCCAGCAGACAGGGTAGCAATCAGCCCCAGCATTTT; CDR3aa: CASRQGSNQPQHF